These 8 T cell receptor beta chains came from one sample sequenced in a study of T-cell memory formation after mild COVID-19. TCRdb re-called the 5' RACE reads through MiXCR, storing one row per CDR3 protein. The data contain approximately 82,000 distinct CDR3 sequences, 9.5% to 15% of them singletons. Sequencing used PBMCs or a T cell subset sorted from them (not recorded which). Every receptor here comes from a man between 18 and 29 years old who had mild COVID-19 (a few samples of this study predate the infection). Cell type and time point are not known.

This clonotype turned up a few times. The gene calls are TRBV7-9 and TRBJ2-7; D is possibly TRBD1 (6 bases). The CDR3 has 14 amino acids. Trimming left V 5 bases short and J 3 bases short, with 14 bases between. The germline gives CDR1 SEHNR, CDR2 FQNEAQ (reference sequence). The CDR3 DNA is TGTGCCAGCAGCGCATCCGGGACAAACTACGAGCAGTACTTC. It translates to CASSASGTNYEQYF.

CDR3 protein: CASSYNRVSAEAFF. DNA for the CDR3: TGCGCCAGCAGCTACAACAGGGTCAGCGCTGAAGCTTTCTTT. The chain links TRBV4-1 to TRBJ1-1; perhaps TRBD1 as D (6 bases). V was pared by 5 bases and J by 6 bases, with 16 bases between. This CDR3 is 14 amino acids long. Germline V CDR1 and CDR2: MGHRA, YSYEKL.

This clonotype was picked up many times. The genes are TRBV2 and TRBJ2-2, with D unresolved. Germline V CDR1 and CDR2: SNHLY, FYNNEI. The CDR3 has 14 amino acids. Trimming took off 1 base at V and 1 base at J, with 4 bases between the two ends. CDR3 DNA sequence: TGTGCCAGCAGTGAAGGCAAGAACACCGGGGAGCTGTTTTTT. Translated, it gives CASSEGKNTGELFF.

This clonotype was observed a few times. This rearrangement joins TRBV9 to TRBJ2-1, with D possibly being TRBD2 (7 bases). Trimming pared 5 bases from V and 5 bases from J, leaving 11 bases between. The CDR3 sequence is 13 residues long. CDR1 is SGDLS, CDR2 YYNGEE, per germline. The CDR3: CASSWGGHNEQFF. The CDR3 bases are TGTGCCAGCAGTTGGGGGGGCCACAATGAGCAGTTCTTC.

This clonotype turned up a few times. The rearrangement links TRBV19 to TRBJ2-1, with D tentatively TRBD2 (5 bases). The CDR3 loop spans 11 amino acids. Trimming took 5 bases from V and 9 from J, leaving 8 bases between them. The V gene's germline CDR1 is LNHDA and CDR2 SQIVND (reference sequence). The CDR3 DNA reads as TGTGCCAGTAGTGTCGGGATTGAGCAGTTCTTC. It yields the protein CASSVGIEQFF.

The sample holds a few counts of this clonotype. The chain couples TRBV27 to TRBJ2-7, with TRBD1 identical over 10 bases. Per the germline V gene, CDR1 is MNHEY and CDR2 is SMNVEV (reference sequence). The CDR3 has 14 amino acids. Unmatched junction bases numbered 4, after V lost 3 bases and J lost 5 bases. This CDR3 is CASSLGQGSHEQYF. CDR3 DNA sequence: TGTGCCAGCAGTTTGGGACAGGGGTCCCACGAGCAGTACTTC.

The DNA for the CDR3 is TGTGCCAGCACCGAAGCGCCGGGACTCTCCTACGAGCAGTACTTC. This encodes CASTEAPGLSYEQYF. The chain combines TRBV6-2 or TRBV6-3 with TRBJ2-7; weak D call: TRBD2 (6 bases). CDR1 and CDR2 (germline): MNHEY, SVGEGT. The CDR3 loop spans 15 amino acids. The ends were cut back, 7 bases at V and 0 bases at J, with 16 bases in the middle.

The CDR3 region has the DNA TGTGCCAGCAGCCAAGAGAGGGGGCCCTATAGCAATCAGCCCCAGCATTTT. Translated: CASSQERGPYSNQPQHF. V and J are TRBV4-2 and TRBJ1-5, with 7 bases aligning to TRBD1. CDR1 LGHNA and CDR2 YNFKEQ come from the germline V gene. The junction had 5 bases not matched to a gene; V was cut back by 0 bases and J by 0 bases. The length of the CDR3 is 17 residues.